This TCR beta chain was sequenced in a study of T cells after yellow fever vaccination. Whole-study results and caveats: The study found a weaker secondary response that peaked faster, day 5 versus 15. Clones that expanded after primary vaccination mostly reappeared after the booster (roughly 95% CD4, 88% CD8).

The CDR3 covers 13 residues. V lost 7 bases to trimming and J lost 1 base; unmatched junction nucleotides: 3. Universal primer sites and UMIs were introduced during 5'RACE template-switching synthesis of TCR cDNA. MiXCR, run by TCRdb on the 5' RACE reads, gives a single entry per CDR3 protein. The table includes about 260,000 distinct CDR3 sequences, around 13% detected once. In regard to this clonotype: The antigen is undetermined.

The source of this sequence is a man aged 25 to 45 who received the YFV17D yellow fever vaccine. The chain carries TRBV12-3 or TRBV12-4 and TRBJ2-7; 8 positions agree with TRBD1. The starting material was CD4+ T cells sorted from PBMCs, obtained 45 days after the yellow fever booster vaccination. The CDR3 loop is CASNNRGSYEQYF. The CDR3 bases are TGTGCCAGCAACAACAGGGGGTCCTACGAGCAGTACTTC.